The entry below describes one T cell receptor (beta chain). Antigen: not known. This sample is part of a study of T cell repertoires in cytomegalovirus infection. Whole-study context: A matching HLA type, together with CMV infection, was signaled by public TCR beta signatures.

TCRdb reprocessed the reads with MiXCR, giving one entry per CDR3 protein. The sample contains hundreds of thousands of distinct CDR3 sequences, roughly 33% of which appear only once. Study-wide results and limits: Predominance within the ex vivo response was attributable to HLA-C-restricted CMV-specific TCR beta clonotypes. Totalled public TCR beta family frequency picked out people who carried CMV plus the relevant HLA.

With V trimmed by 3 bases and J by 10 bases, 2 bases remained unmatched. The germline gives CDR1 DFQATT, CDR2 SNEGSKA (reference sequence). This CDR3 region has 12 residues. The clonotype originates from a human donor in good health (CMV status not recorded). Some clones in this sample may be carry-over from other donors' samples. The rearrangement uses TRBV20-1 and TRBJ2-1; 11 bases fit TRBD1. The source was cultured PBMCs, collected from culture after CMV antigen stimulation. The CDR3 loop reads CSARDRGLEQFF. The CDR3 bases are TGCAGTGCTAGGGACAGGGGGCTGGAGCAGTTCTTC.